This section outlines one TCR beta chain sequence together with its context. Its binding antigen is unknown. No much larger clone is present one base from it, and per-base qualities are unavailable. These data belong to a study of somatic mutations in cytotoxic T cells in rheumatoid arthritis (dated by TCRdb to about 2017). Describing the broader study: Peripheral blood (roughly 33 ml EDTA) was collected from patients immediately after diagnosis and before any treatment began. The study asked whether expanded CD8+ T-cell clones in newly diagnosed, untreated rheumatoid arthritis carry somatic mutations, and used TCRB deep sequencing to characterize clonality. Median age was essentially the same in the patient group and the control group. A total of 65 or so rheumatoid arthritis patients and over 15 healthy controls underwent TCRB deep sequencing. A FACSAria II or Sony SH800 was used to flow-sort some V beta antibody-stained T-cell populations at nearly 100% purity, and TCRB sequencing was also done on sorted V beta1+ cells.

TCRB CDR3 sequencing used the immunoSEQ assay on genomic DNA. Processing in the source paper ran as follows. Patient CD8+ clones larger than 1% were compared against published virus-specific TCRB sequences, and only a few matched. Only productive TCRB rearrangements were included in the analyses. Clonality was expressed as a Shannon entropy-based productive clonality index, with each clone defined by a unique TCRB CDR3 sequence. The template counts of each clone relative to the total templates per sample were used to calculate repertoire overlap between two samples. V-gene usage from TCRB sequencing and V-gene usage measured by flow cytometry were correlated (Spearman r of 0.6 to 0.7). In TCRdb, the immuneACCESS table is reduced to in-frame sequences with V and J assigned. These tables do not hold every clone; where another copy was compared, an unresolved V gene accounts for under half, and the others remain unexplained. V and J calls and clone size are given by that table; D and trimming were obtained from the DNA. The sample table contains 15,000 or so clones; only one count was recorded for around 80% of them. Approximately 17% of the sample belongs to the ten largest clones.

Including the terminal cysteine and phenylalanine, the CDR3 comprises 14 residues. Only CDR3 DNA remains: 42 bases, in frame from the first base. Taken from the germline V gene, the CDR1 and CDR2 loops are MNHNS and SASEGT. Deletion took 7 bases off V and 4 bases off J, with a span of 14 bases between the germline ends. What the study reported, not specific to this receptor: CD8+ T-cell clonality in rheumatoid arthritis patients was not significantly different from that in age-matched healthy controls. Viral specificity could not be ruled out by absence from virus-specific databases, and the antigen targets of the expanded CD8+ clones remained unknown. No adjustment for multiple comparisons was made for the slight TRBV07 underrepresentation in patients. An increase of CD8+ clonality with age was seen in patients (Spearman r ~ 0.49) but not in healthy controls. The largest CD8+ clone made up more than 20% of CD8+ cells in about an eighth of the roughly 65 patients, and blood and synovial fluid shared several identical CD8+ TCRB sequences.

CD4+ and CD8+ cells were isolated by positive magnetic bead selection on an AutoMACS, and purity was checked by flow cytometry. Clonal expansions were first screened by flow cytometry with a TCR V beta antibody panel, then characterized by TCRB deep sequencing of sorted CD8+ fractions. Isolation of peripheral blood mononuclear cells was done through Ficoll-Paque PLUS density gradient separation. Using Nucleospin Tissue or Tissue XS kits, DNA was extracted from CD4-enriched, CD8-enriched or PBMC samples, with quantification by a Qubit 2.0 fluorometer. The TCR sequence derives from a woman aged 50 to 60 with rheumatoid arthritis. The chain uses TRBV6-1 and TRBJ2-1; D gene: possibly TRBD2, on 5 matching bases. The specimen was CD8+ T cells sorted from blood. The nucleotide sequence is TGTGCCAGCACACGAGGGCAGGAATACAATGAGCAGTTCTTC. It codes for CASTRGQEYNEQFF.